This T cell receptor beta chain was documented in a study of T cell repertoires in cytomegalovirus infection. Overall study context: Based on public TCR beta signatures, there were indications of CMV infection and of a matching HLA type.

The study, taken as a whole, reports: Using cumulative public TCR beta family frequency, the authors identified those who carried CMV together with the relevant HLA. Dominant in the ex vivo response were TCR beta clonotypes restricted by HLA-C and specific for CMV.

This clonotype was detected a few times. Its specificity is unknown. The CDR3 covers 13 residues. Trimming took 8 bases from V and 14 from J; bases not matched to a gene: 10. Per the germline V gene, CDR1 is SGHVT and CDR2 is SQSDAQ. One entry per CDR3 protein results from TCRdb running MiXCR on the reads. The table shows about 450,000 distinct CDR3 sequences, with approximately 33% occurring only once. The sequence was collected from a human donor in good health (CMV status not recorded). Some clones in this sample may be carry-over from other donors' samples. The sample consisted of PBMCs. The V gene is TRBV7-4, the J gene TRBJ1-6, with 9 bases identical to TRBD1. Written as DNA, the CDR3 is TGTGCCAGCGTACCGGACAGGGGATCGGCCCTCCACTTT. Translation: CASVPDRGSALHF. Supplemented by reference TRBV7-4 and TRBJ1-6, the full variable domain reads GAGVSQSPRYKVAKRGRDVALRCDSISGHVTLYWYRQTLGQGSEVLTYSQSDAQRDKSGRPSGRFSAERPERSVSTLKIQRTEQGDSAVYLCASVPDRGSALHFGNGTRLTVT.